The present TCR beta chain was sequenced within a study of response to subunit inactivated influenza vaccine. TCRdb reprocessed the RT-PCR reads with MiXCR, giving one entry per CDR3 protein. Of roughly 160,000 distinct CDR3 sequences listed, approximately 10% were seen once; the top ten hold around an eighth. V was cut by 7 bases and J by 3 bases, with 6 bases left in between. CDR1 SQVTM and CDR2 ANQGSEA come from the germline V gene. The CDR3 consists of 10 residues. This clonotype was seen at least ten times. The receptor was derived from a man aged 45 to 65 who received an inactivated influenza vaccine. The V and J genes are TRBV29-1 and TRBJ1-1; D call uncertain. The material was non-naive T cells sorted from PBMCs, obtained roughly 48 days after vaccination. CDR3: CSAGDTEAFF. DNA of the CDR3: TGCAGCGCGGGAGACACTGAAGCTTTCTTT.